The 21 T cell receptor beta chains reported below all come from one sample, sequenced in a study of identical twins. Via MiXCR, TCRdb re-called the 5' RACE reads, giving one row per CDR3 protein. The sample has around 670,000 distinct CDR3 sequences, roughly 6.2% seen once. The sample consisted of naive T cells sorted from blood. The source of these receptors is a man in his late teens or twenties in good health.

This clonotype showed up many times. The chain has TRBV5-1 and TRBJ1-6; no firm D call. The CDR3 loop spans 17 amino acids. V dropped 1 base and J dropped 0 bases, with 11 bases sitting between them. Germline V gives CDR1 SGHRS, CDR2 YFSETQ. The CDR3 protein is CASSLQAQSSYNSPLHF. The CDR3 nucleotides read TGCGCCAGCAGCTTGCAGGCGCAGAGCTCCTATAATTCACCCCTCCACTTT.

This clonotype was recorded at least ten times. The genes are TRBV7-9 and TRBJ2-1; D might be TRBD1 (6 bases). The CDR3 loop spans 15 amino acids. V lost 5 bases to trimming and J lost 5 bases, with 16 bases between them. CDR1 and CDR2 (germline): SEHNR, FQNEAQ (reference sequence). CDR3 bases: TGTGCCAGCAGCCTTGGGGGCTTGGGACACAATGAGCAGTTCTTC. Translated: CASSLGGLGHNEQFF.

This sequence joins TRBV2 and TRBJ2-7, with 9 bases fitting TRBD2. Germline CDR1 reads SNHLY; CDR2 reads FYNNEI. V dropped 4 bases and J dropped 5; count of bases not matched to a gene: 6. The CDR3 length is 14 residues. The CDR3: CASSATSGPHEQYV. Here the CDR3 DNA reads TGTGCCAGCAGTGCAACTAGCGGGCCACACGAGCAGTACGTC.

This clonotype was seen a few times. This chain joins TRBV6-1 and TRBJ2-7; unclear D gene. This CDR3 region has 13 residues. CDR1 is MNHNS and CDR2 is SASEGT in the germline V gene. The V gene lost 11 bases and the J gene lost 3 bases, with 17 bases spanning the gap. In DNA, the CDR3 is TGTGCCTCAACCGCCGGATCGGGCTACGAGCAGTACGTC. Encoded protein: CASTAGSGYEQYV.

This clonotype was counted ten times or more. The V and J genes are TRBV29-1 and TRBJ2-1; no reliable D call. Germline V gene sequence: CDR1 SQVTM, CDR2 ANQGSEA. The V end lost 6 bases, the J end lost 5 bases, and 20 bases lay between the germline ends. CDR3 length: 15 amino acids. CDR3 region: CSVVPLLLRHNEQFF. DNA for the CDR3: TGCAGCGTGGTTCCCCTCCTACTACGACACAATGAGCAGTTCTTC.

This clonotype was observed at least ten times. The rearrangement links TRBV4-1 to TRBJ2-1, with TRBD1 identical over 8 bases. The CDR3 runs 16 residues. In germline, CDR1 is MGHRA, CDR2 YSYEKL. J was trimmed by 12 bases and V by 1 base; bases with no gene match: 14. CDR3 DNA sequence: TGCGCCAGCAGCCAAGTTATGGGACAGGAGCCTACCGGGCAGTTCTTC. Translating gives CASSQVMGQEPTGQFF.

This clonotype was counted ten times or more. The rearrangement uses TRBV6-6 and TRBJ1-2; D uncertain. With 3 bases removed from V and 8 bases from J, the gap between germline ends came to 10 bases. Per germline, CDR1 MNHNY and CDR2 SVGAGI (reference sequence). The CDR3 is 12 amino acids. The CDR3: CASSYQLSGYTF. CDR3 coding DNA: TGTGCCAGCAGTTATCAGTTATCAGGCTACACCTTC.

The rearrangement links TRBV27 to TRBJ2-4; unclear D gene. The length of the CDR3 is 15 residues. V was cut by 3 bases and J by 7 bases, with 16 bases left in between. CDR1 is MNHEY and CDR2 is SMNVEV in the germline V gene (reference sequence). The CDR3 nucleotides are TGTGCCAGCAGTTTTTCCGTTCGCGGTCGGAACATTCAGTACTTC. Its translation: CASSFSVRGRNIQYF.

The sample holds one count of this clonotype. The chain couples TRBV18 to TRBJ2-3; possibly TRBD1 or TRBD2 for D (5 bases each). V lost 2 bases, J lost 12 bases, and 12 bases lay in between. Germline CDR1 is KGHSH and CDR2 is LQKENI. The CDR3 is made up of 12 amino acids. In DNA, the CDR3 is TGTGCCAGCTCACCAGCCCGGGACCCCCAGTATTTT. Protein sequence: CASSPARDPQYF.

This clonotype was detected many times. The chain couples TRBV6-2 or TRBV6-3 to TRBJ2-1, with D perhaps matching TRBD1 or TRBD2 (6 bases each). Between the trimmed V and J ends, which lost 5 bases and 6 bases, there was a span of 20 bases. The CDR3 sequence is 16 residues long. Germline V lookup: CDR1 MNHEY, CDR2 SVGEGT. This chain's CDR3 is CASSQGTAPSANEQFF. As DNA, the CDR3 is TGTGCCAGCAGTCAGGGGACTGCCCCATCCGCCAATGAGCAGTTCTTC.

The chain links TRBV9 to TRBJ2-6; D not certain. The CDR3 has 15 residues. Germline values: CDR1 SGDLS, CDR2 YYNGEE. Trimming removed 2 bases at V and 4 bases at J, with 10 bases between. As DNA, the CDR3 is TGTGCCAGCAGCGTTTCGAGGTCAGGGGCCAACGTCCTGACTTTC. Amino acids: CASSVSRSGANVLTF.

This clonotype was detected a few times. V and J are TRBV12-3 or TRBV12-4 and TRBJ2-1; D is possibly TRBD2 (6 bases). Trimming stripped 7 bases from V and 3 bases from J, with 13 bases between. The length of the CDR3 is 14 residues. The CDR3 region is CASMGRGIYNEQFF. For the CDR3, the DNA is TGTGCCAGCATGGGACGGGGGATCTACAATGAGCAGTTCTTC.

This clonotype occurred many times. V gene TRBV10-3 combines with J gene TRBJ2-2, with 8 bases matching TRBD1. V was pared by 0 bases and J by 2 bases, with 11 bases of the junction left unmatched. The length of the CDR3 is 19 residues. Germline lookup yields CDR1 ENHRY and CDR2 SYGVKD. As DNA, the CDR3 is TGTGCCATCAGTGAGTCGACAGGGGTCCCCCCCCGAAACACCGGGGAGCTGTTTTTT. Encoded protein: CAISESTGVPPRNTGELFF.

Ten or more counts support this clonotype. The chain uses TRBV10-2 and TRBJ2-1, with D unresolved. V was clipped by 3 bases and J by 12 bases, with 15 bases between them. Germline lookup yields CDR1 WSHSY and CDR2 SAAADI. The CDR3 spans 13 residues. The CDR3 DNA reads TGCGCCAGCAGTGACCAGCACTGGTTGGGGCAGTTCTTC. It specifies CASSDQHWLGQFF.

Ten or more counts support this clonotype. The J gene is TRBJ2-6, the V gene TRBV29-1; D uncertain. The germline gives CDR1 SQVTM, CDR2 ANQGSEA. This CDR3 contains 13 residues. Trimming removed 1 base from V and 5 bases from J, with 6 bases in between. The CDR3 DNA is TGCAGCGTTGAAGTAGGGCGGGCCAACGTCCTGACTTTC. Its protein product is CSVEVGRANVLTF.

This clonotype turned up a few times. V is TRBV5-1 and J is TRBJ2-1, with D perhaps TRBD1 (6 bases). Germline CDR1 reads SGHRS; CDR2 reads YFSETQ. V was cut by 7 bases and J by 4 bases, with 18 bases left in between. The CDR3 consists of 15 residues. The CDR3 nucleotides are TGCGCCAGCGGCACTGTTGGACAGCTATACAATGAGCAGTTCTTC. Its protein is CASGTVGQLYNEQFF.

In its sample, this clonotype was seen many times. J is TRBJ1-6 and V is TRBV12-3 or TRBV12-4; a possible D gene is TRBD1 (6 bases). There are 14 residues in the CDR3. With 7 bases removed from V and 4 bases from J, the gap between germline ends came to 11 bases. In DNA form, the CDR3 reads TGTGCCAGCATTAGCACAGGGTATAATTCACCCCTCCACTTT. Protein sequence: CASISTGYNSPLHF.

At least ten counts were recorded for this clonotype. J is TRBJ1-2 and V is TRBV11-2; D uncertain. Trimming shortened V by 5 bases and J by 5 bases, and 18 bases separated the two germline ends. CDR1 and CDR2 from the germline V gene are SGHAT and FQNNGV. This CDR3 is 15 amino acids long. Here the CDR3 reads CASSLGRVLEYGYTF. In DNA, the CDR3 is TGTGCCAGCAGCCTAGGAAGGGTTCTGGAGTATGGCTACACCTTC. Using reference TRBV11-2 and TRBJ1-2 for the parts outside the CDR3, the full variable domain is EAGVAQSPRYKIIEKRQSVAFWCNPISGHATLYWYQQILGQGPKLLIQFQNNGVVDDSQLPKDRFSAERLKGVDSTLKIQPAKLEDSAVYLCASSLGRVLEYGYTFGSGTRLTVV.

The genes are TRBV7-8 and TRBJ2-1; D tentatively fits TRBD1 or TRBD2 (5 bases each). The CDR3 runs 16 residues. The V end was cut by 5 bases, the J end by 5 bases, with 19 bases between. CDR1 is SGHVS, CDR2 FQNEAQ, per germline. CDR3 sequence reads: CASSTHRTRLDNEQFF. As DNA, the CDR3 is TGTGCCAGCAGCACCCACAGGACTCGACTGGACAATGAGCAGTTCTTC.

This clonotype was observed at least ten times. The chain has TRBV12-3 or TRBV12-4 and TRBJ1-2; 7 positions agree with TRBD1. The CDR3 covers 13 residues. V shed 3 bases, J shed 5 bases, and the junction held 3 bases outside the gene matches. The CDR3 nucleotides are TGTGCCAGCAGTTTTGGACAGGCGTATGGCTACACCTTC. Encoded protein: CASSFGQAYGYTF.

V usage is TRBV20-1 and J usage is TRBJ2-3; TRBD2 matches at 8 bases. This CDR3 has 17 amino acids. J gave up 2 bases and V 0 bases, and 10 bases lay outside the gene matches. Germline assignment: CDR1 DFQATT and CDR2 SNEGSKA (reference sequence). CDR3 sequence: CSARDRKLAALTDTQYF. The DNA of the CDR3 is TGCAGTGCTAGAGACCGCAAACTAGCGGCTCTCACAGATACGCAGTATTTT.